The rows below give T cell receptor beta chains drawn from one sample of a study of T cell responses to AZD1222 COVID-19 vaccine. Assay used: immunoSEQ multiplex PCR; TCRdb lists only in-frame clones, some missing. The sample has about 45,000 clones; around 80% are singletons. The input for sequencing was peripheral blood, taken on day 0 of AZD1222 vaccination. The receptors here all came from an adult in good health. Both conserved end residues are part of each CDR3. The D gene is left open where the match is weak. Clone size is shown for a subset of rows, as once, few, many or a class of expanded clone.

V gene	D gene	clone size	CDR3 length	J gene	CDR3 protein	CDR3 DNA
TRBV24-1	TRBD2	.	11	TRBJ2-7	CATSGGYEQYF	TGTGCCACCTCGGGAGGCTACGAGCAGTACTTC
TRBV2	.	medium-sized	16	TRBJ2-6	CASSVWGSSGANVLTF	TGTGCCAGCAGTGTTTGGGGTAGCTCTGGGGCCAACGTCCTGACTTTC
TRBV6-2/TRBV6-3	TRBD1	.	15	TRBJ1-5	CASSSLSDRAQPQHF	TGTGCCAGCAGTTCCCTCTCGGACAGGGCGCAGCCCCAGCATTTT
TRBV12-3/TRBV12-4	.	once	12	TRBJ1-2	CASSYTDYGYTF	TGTGCCAGCAGCTATACAGATTATGGCTACACCTTC
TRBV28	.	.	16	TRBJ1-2	CASAAIGRGWDYGYTF	TGTGCCAGCGCAGCGATCGGTAGGGGGTGGGACTATGGCTACACCTTC
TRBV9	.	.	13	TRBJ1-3	CASSAVSGNTIYF	TGTGCCAGCAGCGCTGTGTCTGGAAACACCATATATTTT
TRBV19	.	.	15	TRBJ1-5	CASATEGAGPQPQHF	TGTGCCAGTGCCACCGAAGGGGCAGGGCCTCAGCCCCAGCATTTT
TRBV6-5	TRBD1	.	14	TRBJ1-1	CASSLQGDPGEAFF	TGTGCCAGCAGTCTTCAGGGGGATCCGGGTGAAGCTTTCTTT
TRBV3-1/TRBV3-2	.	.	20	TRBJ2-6	CASSQSYGKRDPPGANVLTF	TGTGCCAGCAGCCAATCGTATGGAAAAAGGGACCCTCCTGGGGCCAACGTCCTGACTTTC
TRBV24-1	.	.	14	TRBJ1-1	CATSDGTANTEAFF	TGTGCCACCAGTGACGGGACGGCGAACACTGAAGCTTTCTTT
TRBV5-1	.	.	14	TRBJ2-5	CASSLRSGQETQYF	TGCGCCAGCAGCTTAAGGTCAGGGCAAGAGACCCAGTACTTC
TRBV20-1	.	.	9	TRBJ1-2	CSATLGAHF	TGCAGTGCTACCCTAGGGGCACACTTC
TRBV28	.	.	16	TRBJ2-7	CASSYGKGVGSYEQYF	TGTGCCAGCAGCTACGGGAAAGGGGTGGGGTCCTACGAGCAGTACTTC
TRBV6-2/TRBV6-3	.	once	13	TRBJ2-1	CASSNDNYNEQFF	TGTGCCAGCAGTAATGACAACTACAATGAGCAGTTCTTC
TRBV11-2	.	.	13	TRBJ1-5	CASSFQVDQPQHF	TGTGCCAGCAGCTTTCAGGTCGATCAGCCCCAGCATTTT
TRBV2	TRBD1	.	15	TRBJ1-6	CASLDRGRAASPLHF	TGTGCCAGCTTGGACAGGGGACGCGCAGCTTCACCCCTCCACTTT
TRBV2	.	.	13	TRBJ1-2	CASSEADVYGYTF	TGTGCCAGCAGTGAAGCAGACGTCTATGGCTACACCTTC
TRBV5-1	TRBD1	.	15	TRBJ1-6	CASSLRGTGGSPLHF	TGCGCCAGCAGCTTGAGGGGGACAGGGGGTTCACCCCTCCACTTT
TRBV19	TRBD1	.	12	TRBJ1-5	CASDRDNQPQHF	TGTGCCAGCGACAGGGACAATCAGCCCCAGCATTTT
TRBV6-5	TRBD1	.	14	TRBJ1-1	CASEGADLNTEAFF	TGTGCCAGCGAGGGGGCAGACTTGAACACTGAAGCTTTCTTT
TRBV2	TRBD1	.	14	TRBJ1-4	CASSEDRDNEKLFF	TGTGCCAGCAGTGAGGACAGGGATAATGAAAAACTGTTTTTT
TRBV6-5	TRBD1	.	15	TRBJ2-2	CASSTRQGSSGELFF	TGTGCCAGCAGTACCCGACAGGGCTCCTCTGGGGAGCTGTTTTTT
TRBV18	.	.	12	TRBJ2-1	CASSPTGSEQFF	TGTGCCAGCTCACCAACAGGGAGCGAGCAGTTCTTC
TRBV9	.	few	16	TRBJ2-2	CASSPWDGANTGELFF	TGTGCCAGCAGCCCCTGGGACGGAGCGAACACCGGGGAGCTGTTTTTT
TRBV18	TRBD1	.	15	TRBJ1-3	CASSPLGTAGNTIYF	TGTGCCAGCTCACCACTGGGGACAGCTGGAAACACCATATATTTT
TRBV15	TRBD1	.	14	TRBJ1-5	CATSKGQGDQPQHF	TGTGCCACCAGTAAGGGACAGGGTGATCAGCCCCAGCATTTT
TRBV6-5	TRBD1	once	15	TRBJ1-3	CASSLQGARGNTIYF	TGTGCCAGCAGTTTACAGGGGGCGCGTGGAAACACCATATATTTT
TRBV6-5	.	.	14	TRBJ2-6	CASSLSSGANVLTF	TGTGCCAGCAGTTTGAGCTCTGGGGCCAACGTCCTGACTTTC
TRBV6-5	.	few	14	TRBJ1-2	CASTPVAATPGYTF	TGTGCCAGCACTCCTGTGGCAGCCACCCCGGGCTACACCTTC
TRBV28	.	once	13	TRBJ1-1	CASSAPGGTEAFF	TGTGCCAGCAGTGCCCCCGGGGGCACTGAAGCTTTCTTT
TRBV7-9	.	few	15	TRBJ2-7	CASSLDGMTRSGQYF	TGTGCCAGCAGCTTAGATGGGATGACAAGGTCAGGGCAGTACTTC
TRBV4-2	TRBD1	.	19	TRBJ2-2	CASSRIALGQGGRAGELFF	TGTGCCAGCAGCCGTATAGCACTGGGACAGGGGGGCCGGGCCGGGGAGCTGTTTTTT
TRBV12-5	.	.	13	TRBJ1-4	CASGLEAGEKLFF	TGTGCTAGTGGTTTGGAAGCCGGTGAAAAACTGTTTTTT
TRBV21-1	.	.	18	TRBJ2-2	CASSKSGTHHGGGGELFF	TGTGCCAGCAGCAAAAGCGGGACTCACCACGGGGGAGGCGGGGAGCTGTTTTTT
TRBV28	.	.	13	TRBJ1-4	CASTRGVNEKLFF	TGTGCCAGCACCCGGGGGGTTAATGAAAAACTGTTTTTT
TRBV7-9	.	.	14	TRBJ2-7	CASSHGEDRFPWYF	TGTGCCAGCAGCCACGGGGAGGACAGGTTCCCCTGGTACTTC
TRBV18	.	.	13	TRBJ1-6	CASSPRDSSPLHF	TGTGCCAGCTCACCTCGAGACAGTTCACCCCTCCACTTT
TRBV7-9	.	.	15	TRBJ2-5	CASSNHRGQKETQYF	TGTGCCAGCAGTAACCATCGTGGACAGAAAGAGACCCAGTACTTC
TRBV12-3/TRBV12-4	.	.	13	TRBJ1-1	CASSLVGYTEAFF	TGTGCCAGCAGTTTAGTAGGGTACACTGAAGCTTTCTTT
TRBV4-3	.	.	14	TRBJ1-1	CASSGGGARTEAFF	TGCGCCAGCAGTGGGGGGGGAGCTCGCACTGAAGCTTTCTTT
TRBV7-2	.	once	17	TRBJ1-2	CASSPMVGAQENYGYTF	TGTGCCAGCAGCCCAATGGTGGGGGCGCAGGAAAACTATGGCTACACCTTC
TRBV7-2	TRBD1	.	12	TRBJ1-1	CASRRQGAEAFF	TGTGCCAGCAGACGACAGGGGGCTGAAGCTTTCTTT
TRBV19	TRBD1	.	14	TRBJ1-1	CASSKGQRRTEAFF	TGTGCCAGTAGTAAGGGACAGCGGAGGACTGAAGCTTTCTTT
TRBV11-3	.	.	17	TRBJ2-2	CASSFRGGTVNTGELFF	TGTGCCAGCAGCTTTAGAGGGGGGACTGTCAACACCGGGGAGCTGTTTTTT
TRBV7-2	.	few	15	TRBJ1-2	CASSFRGENVYGYTF	TGTGCCAGCAGCTTCAGGGGCGAGAATGTCTATGGCTACACCTTC
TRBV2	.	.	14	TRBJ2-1	CASRRDTNYNEQFF	TGTGCCAGCCGAAGAGACACTAACTACAATGAGCAGTTCTTC
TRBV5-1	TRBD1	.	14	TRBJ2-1	CASSFRTGQGEQFF	TGCGCCAGCAGCTTTCGGACAGGACAGGGTGAGCAGTTCTTC
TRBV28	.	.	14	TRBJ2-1	CASSSTGYNNEQFF	TGTGCCAGCAGTTCCACAGGGTACAATAATGAGCAGTTCTTC
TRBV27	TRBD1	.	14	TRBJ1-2	CASSYGQGGNGYTF	TGTGCCAGCAGTTATGGACAGGGGGGTAATGGCTACACCTTC
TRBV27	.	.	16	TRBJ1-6	CASRLRDSSYNSPLHF	TGTGCCAGCAGACTACGAGACAGTTCCTATAATTCACCCCTCCACTTT
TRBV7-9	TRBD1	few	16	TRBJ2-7	CASSSGQGLDSYEQYF	TGTGCCAGCAGCTCTGGACAGGGACTCGACTCCTACGAGCAGTACTTC
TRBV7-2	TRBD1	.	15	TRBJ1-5	CASSLRTGGFQPQHF	TGTGCCAGCAGCTTACGGACAGGGGGTTTTCAGCCCCAGCATTTT